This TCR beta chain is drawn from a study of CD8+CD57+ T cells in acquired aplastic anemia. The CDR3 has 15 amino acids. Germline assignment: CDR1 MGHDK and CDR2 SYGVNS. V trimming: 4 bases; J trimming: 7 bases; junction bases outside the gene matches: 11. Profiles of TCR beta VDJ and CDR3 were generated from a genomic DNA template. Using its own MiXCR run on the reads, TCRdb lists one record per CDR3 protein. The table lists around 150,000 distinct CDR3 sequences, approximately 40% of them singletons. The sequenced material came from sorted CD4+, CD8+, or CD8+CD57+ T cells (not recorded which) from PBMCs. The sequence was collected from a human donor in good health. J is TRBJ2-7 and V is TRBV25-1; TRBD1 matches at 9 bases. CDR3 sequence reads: CASSGLDRGVREQYF. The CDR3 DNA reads TGTGCCAGCAGTGGATTGGACAGGGGAGTGAGAGAGCAGTACTTC.